These 5 T cell receptor beta chains originate from one sample sequenced in a study of follicular helper T cells after annual influenza vaccination. Noted time point: 2015-2016 season, pre-vaccination. The assay was immunoSEQ multiplex PCR, and TCRdb's table has in-frame clones only and misses some. The sample lists almost 9,500 clones, about 90% seen once, with approximately 0.48% in the top ten. The sample in question was CXCR5+ CD38- circulating T follicular helper cells from blood, obtained on the day of influenza vaccination. Subset: circulating Tfh, non-naive CD4+CXCR5+PD-1+ (ICOS+CD38+ or ICOS-CD38-). The receptors were gathered from an adult who received the influenza vaccine.

The genes are TRBV28 and TRBJ1-2, with TRBD1 as a possible D gene (5 bases). The CDR3 loop spans 15 amino acids. Germline CDR1 reads MDHEN; CDR2 reads SYDVKM. Trimming removed 4 bases at V and 4 bases at J, with 16 bases between. Written as DNA, the CDR3 is TGTGCCAGCAGTTCGCTGGCTCCAGGGATCTATGGCTACACCTTC. It translates to CASSSLAPGIYGYTF.

CDR3 protein: CAISDGPDHQPQHF. CDR3 bases: TGTGCCATCAGTGATGGGCCAGACCATCAGCCCCAGCATTTT. V usage is TRBV10-3 and J usage is TRBJ1-5; unclear D gene. V lost 3 bases and J lost 5, with 11 bases in between. This CDR3 spans 14 amino acids. Germline CDR1 and CDR2: ENHRY and SYGVKD.

The J gene is TRBJ1-1, the V gene TRBV9; a weak D match, TRBD1 (6 bases). Trimming stripped 3 bases from V and 1 base from J, with 13 bases between. Germline CDR1 reads SGDLS; CDR2 reads YYNGEE. The CDR3 length is 15 residues. CDR3 DNA: TGTGCCAGCAGCGCACAGGGTAGACAGAACACTGAAGCTTTCTTT. Amino acids: CASSAQGRQNTEAFF.

This clone was observed once. The chain couples TRBV6-5 to TRBJ1-2; 7 bases match TRBD1. V lost 11 bases to trimming and J lost 2 bases; unmatched junction nucleotides: 11. There are 14 residues in the CDR3. Germline V gives CDR1 MNHEY, CDR2 SVGAGI. The CDR3 is CASIAATGNYGYTF. The CDR3 DNA reads as TGTGCCTCCATCGCCGCGACAGGGAACTATGGCTACACCTTC.

This chain uses TRBV7-3 with TRBJ2-2; the D gene is possibly TRBD1 (5 bases). Germline loops: CDR1 SGHTA, CDR2 FQGTGA. The V end was cut by 2 bases, the J end by 4 bases, with 14 bases between. The CDR3 is made up of 16 amino acids. This CDR3 reads CASSLQNPGSTGELFF. The CDR3 bases are TGTGCCAGCAGCTTACAAAACCCAGGGTCCACCGGGGAGCTGTTTTTT. Filled out from reference TRBV7-3 and TRBJ2-2, the complete variable domain reads GAGVSQTPSNKVTEKGKYVELRCDPISGHTALYWYRQSLGQGPEFLIYFQGTGAADDSGLPNDRFFAVRPEGSVSTLKIQRTERGDSAVYLCASSLQNPGSTGELFFGEGSRLTVL.